Listed below are T cell receptor beta chains from one sample, sequenced in a study of shared clonotypes between healthy human individuals. The repertoire was sequenced with immunoSEQ multiplex PCR; TCRdb's copy has only in-frame clones and lacks some. The sample lists under 1,900,000 clones, about 98.5% occurring once. The material sequenced was naive CD4+ T cells sorted from blood. These receptors all stem from a young man in good health. The CDR3 runs from the conserved cysteine through the conserved F or W. D genes are given only for firm matches. Some rows mark clone size as missing; the rest say once, few, many or name a class of expanded clone.

D gene: -; V gene: TRBV29-1; J gene: TRBJ2-1; clone size: once; CDR3 protein: CSLRLYNEQFF; CDR3 DNA: TGCAGCTTGAGACTTTACAATGAGCAGTTCTTC
D gene: TRBD1; V gene: TRBV5-1; J gene: TRBJ1-2; clone size: once; CDR3 protein: CASSSGGQGLHGYTF; CDR3 DNA: TGCGCCAGCAGCAGTGGGGGACAGGGCCTTCACGGCTACACCTTC
D gene: -; V gene: TRBV2; J gene: TRBJ2-1; clone size: -; CDR3 protein: CASRMTSSYNEQFF; CDR3 DNA: TGTGCCAGCAGGATGACTAGCTCCTACAATGAGCAGTTCTTC
D gene: TRBD2; V gene: TRBV5-1; J gene: TRBJ2-1; clone size: -; CDR3 protein: CASSLDPAGGVYNEQFF; CDR3 DNA: TGCGCCAGCAGCTTGGACCCAGCGGGAGGGGTCTACAATGAGCAGTTCTTC
D gene: TRBD2; V gene: TRBV5-1; J gene: TRBJ2-1; clone size: -; CDR3 protein: CASSSGLAGGGSYNEQFF; CDR3 DNA: TGCGCCAGCAGCTCCGGACTAGCGGGAGGTGGGTCCTACAATGAGCAGTTCTTC
D gene: -; V gene: TRBV12-5; J gene: TRBJ2-3; clone size: -; CDR3 protein: CASGFGQPGTDTQYF; CDR3 DNA: TGTGCTAGTGGTTTTGGGCAGCCGGGCACAGATACGCAGTATTTT
D gene: TRBD1; V gene: TRBV7-2; J gene: TRBJ2-7; clone size: -; CDR3 protein: CASSIRQGVTEQYF; CDR3 DNA: TGTGCCAGCAGCATACGACAGGGGGTGACCGAGCAGTACTTC
D gene: TRBD1; V gene: TRBV7-9; J gene: TRBJ2-7; clone size: -; CDR3 protein: CASSLAGGREQYF; CDR3 DNA: TGTGCCAGCAGCTTAGCAGGGGGCCGCGAGCAGTACTTC
D gene: TRBD2; V gene: TRBV9; J gene: TRBJ2-5; clone size: -; CDR3 protein: CASSAGLAGTTQYF; CDR3 DNA: TGTGCCAGCAGCGCCGGACTAGCGGGTACGACCCAGTACTTC
D gene: TRBD2; V gene: TRBV10-3; J gene: TRBJ2-7; clone size: -; CDR3 protein: CAIGTGLAGVSYEQYF; CDR3 DNA: TGTGCCATCGGGACAGGACTAGCGGGAGTCAGCTACGAGCAGTACTTC
D gene: -; V gene: TRBV6-1; J gene: TRBJ2-5; clone size: -; CDR3 protein: CASSDMRGGQETQYF; CDR3 DNA: TGTGCCAGCAGTGACATGAGGGGCGGCCAAGAGACCCAGTACTTC
D gene: -; V gene: TRBV18; J gene: TRBJ2-1; clone size: once; CDR3 protein: CASSPPSGGYNEQFF; CDR3 DNA: TGTGCCAGCTCACCACCATCAGGGGGGTACAATGAGCAGTTCTTC
D gene: -; V gene: TRBV4-1; J gene: TRBJ2-7; clone size: -; CDR3 protein: CASSHSDALGSYEQYF; CDR3 DNA: TGCGCCAGCAGCCATTCCGACGCGCTAGGATCCTACGAGCAGTACTTC
D gene: TRBD1; V gene: TRBV9; J gene: TRBJ2-1; clone size: -; CDR3 protein: CASTLSGGLPYNEQFF; CDR3 DNA: TGTGCCAGCACCCTCTCAGGGGGTCTTCCCTACAATGAGCAGTTCTTC
D gene: -; V gene: TRBV5-1; J gene: TRBJ2-1; clone size: -; CDR3 protein: CATSRRLASYNEQFF; CDR3 DNA: TGCGCCACCTCGCGGAGACTGGCCTCCTACAATGAGCAGTTCTTC
D gene: -; V gene: TRBV7-6; J gene: TRBJ2-1; clone size: once; CDR3 protein: CASSPPSTRAYNEQFF; CDR3 DNA: TGTGCCAGCAGCCCACCAAGTACGAGGGCCTACAATGAGCAGTTCTTC
D gene: -; V gene: TRBV29-1; J gene: TRBJ2-1; clone size: -; CDR3 protein: CSVPSGSSLYNEQFF; CDR3 DNA: TGCAGCGTCCCCAGTGGGAGTAGCCTTTACAATGAGCAGTTCTTC
D gene: TRBD1; V gene: TRBV11-2; J gene: TRBJ2-3; clone size: -; CDR3 protein: CASSSPLGGVDTQYF; CDR3 DNA: TGTGCCAGCAGCTCCCCCCTAGGGGGCGTAGATACGCAGTATTTT
D gene: -; V gene: TRBV28; J gene: TRBJ2-5; clone size: -; CDR3 protein: CASRSTQETQYF; CDR3 DNA: TGTGCCAGCAGGAGCACACAAGAGACCCAGTACTTC
D gene: TRBD1; V gene: TRBV4-1; J gene: TRBJ1-5; clone size: -; CDR3 protein: CASSQADRDNQPQHF; CDR3 DNA: TGCGCCAGCAGCCAAGCGGACAGGGATAATCAGCCCCAGCATTTT
D gene: -; V gene: TRBV5-1; J gene: TRBJ2-7; clone size: -; CDR3 protein: CASSLERTSYEQYF; CDR3 DNA: TGCGCCAGCAGCTTGGAGAGAACCTCCTACGAGCAGTACTTC
D gene: TRBD2; V gene: TRBV18; J gene: TRBJ2-5; clone size: -; CDR3 protein: CASSPPNSRGVQETQYF; CDR3 DNA: TGTGCCAGCTCACCTCCTAACAGTCGGGGGGTCCAGGAGACCCAGTACTTC
D gene: TRBD1; V gene: TRBV25-1; J gene: TRBJ2-1; clone size: -; CDR3 protein: CASRGQGVRHNEQFF; CDR3 DNA: TGTGCCAGCAGAGGACAGGGTGTTAGGCACAATGAGCAGTTCTTC
D gene: -; V gene: TRBV30; J gene: TRBJ1-2; clone size: -; CDR3 protein: CAWSPGNYGYTF; CDR3 DNA: TGTGCCTGGAGCCCCGGGAACTATGGCTACACCTTC
D gene: TRBD2; V gene: TRBV7-7; J gene: TRBJ2-7; clone size: -; CDR3 protein: CASSYTHFCVLAGGRDYEQYF; CDR3 DNA: TGTGCCAGCAGCTACACTCACTTCTGCGTCCTAGCGGGAGGTAGGGACTACGAGCAGTACTTC
D gene: -; V gene: TRBV4-1; J gene: TRBJ2-1; clone size: -; CDR3 protein: CASSPPRLYNEQFF; CDR3 DNA: TGCGCCAGCAGCCCGCCGAGGCTATACAATGAGCAGTTCTTC
D gene: -; V gene: TRBV6-5; J gene: TRBJ1-1; clone size: -; CDR3 protein: CASSYTWGGITTEAFF; CDR3 DNA: TGTGCCAGCAGTTACACGTGGGGAGGGATTACGACTGAAGCTTTCTTT
D gene: -; V gene: TRBV5-1; J gene: TRBJ1-1; clone size: -; CDR3 protein: CASSPTGQLNTEAFF; CDR3 DNA: TGCGCCAGCAGCCCAACGGGACAACTAAACACTGAAGCTTTCTTT
D gene: -; V gene: TRBV6-6; J gene: TRBJ2-1; clone size: -; CDR3 protein: CASSWGVDDEQFF; CDR3 DNA: TGTGCCAGCAGTTGGGGTGTGGACGATGAGCAGTTCTTC
D gene: -; V gene: TRBV28; J gene: TRBJ1-5; clone size: few; CDR3 protein: CASSRFQPQHF; CDR3 DNA: TGTGCCAGCAGTAGGTTTCAGCCCCAGCATTTT
D gene: TRBD2; V gene: TRBV7-2; J gene: TRBJ2-1; clone size: -; CDR3 protein: CASSLEASGNEQFF; CDR3 DNA: TGTGCCAGCAGCTTAGAAGCTAGCGGCAATGAGCAGTTCTTC
D gene: TRBD2; V gene: TRBV2; J gene: TRBJ2-3; clone size: -; CDR3 protein: CASSGPPGTSGRTSTDTQYF; CDR3 DNA: TGTGCCAGCAGTGGGCCTCCTGGGACTAGCGGGAGAACTAGCACAGATACGCAGTATTTT
D gene: -; V gene: TRBV29-1; J gene: TRBJ2-7; clone size: -; CDR3 protein: CSVEEAEGRTVFYEQYF; CDR3 DNA: TGCAGCGTTGAAGAAGCTGAGGGCCGGACAGTTTTCTACGAGCAGTACTTC
D gene: -; V gene: TRBV25-1; J gene: TRBJ1-2; clone size: -; CDR3 protein: CASSESRVGGYTF; CDR3 DNA: TGTGCCAGCAGTGAGAGCCGGGTTGGAGGCTACACCTTC
D gene: TRBD1; V gene: TRBV2; J gene: TRBJ1-1; clone size: -; CDR3 protein: CAARTGRVNTEAFF; CDR3 DNA: TGTGCCGCCCGGACAGGGCGTGTGAACACTGAAGCTTTCTTT
D gene: -; V gene: TRBV11-2; J gene: TRBJ2-4; clone size: -; CDR3 protein: CASSLVDLDLILAKNIQYF; CDR3 DNA: TGTGCCAGCAGCTTAGTCGATCTTGACTTGATCCTAGCCAAAAACATTCAGTACTTC
D gene: -; V gene: TRBV13; J gene: TRBJ2-7; clone size: -; CDR3 protein: CASSLGQSYEQYF; CDR3 DNA: TGTGCCAGCAGCTTAGGACAGTCCTACGAGCAGTACTTC
D gene: TRBD2; V gene: TRBV19; J gene: TRBJ2-1; clone size: -; CDR3 protein: CASSIAAGVYNEQFF; CDR3 DNA: TGTGCCAGTAGTATAGCAGCGGGAGTTTACAATGAGCAGTTCTTC
D gene: TRBD2; V gene: TRBV5-1; J gene: TRBJ2-7; clone size: once; CDR3 protein: CASSSSRLAGGIYSYEQYF; CDR3 DNA: TGCGCCAGCAGCTCTTCTCGACTAGCGGGAGGGATCTACTCCTACGAGCAGTACTTC
D gene: -; V gene: TRBV11-2; J gene: TRBJ2-7; clone size: -; CDR3 protein: CASSTGPTYEQYF; CDR3 DNA: TGTGCCAGCTCTACAGGTCCCACCTACGAGCAGTACTTC
D gene: -; V gene: TRBV5-4; J gene: TRBJ2-7; clone size: -; CDR3 protein: CASSLGTSSLPNEQYF; CDR3 DNA: TGTGCCAGCAGCTTGGGTACGTCTTCCCTCCCCAACGAGCAGTACTTC
D gene: -; V gene: TRBV5-1; J gene: TRBJ2-3; clone size: -; CDR3 protein: CASSPGLSTDTQYF; CDR3 DNA: TGCGCCAGCAGCCCGGGGCTGAGCACAGATACGCAGTATTTT
D gene: -; V gene: TRBV6-5; J gene: TRBJ2-3; clone size: -; CDR3 protein: CASKGLAGTDTQYF; CDR3 DNA: TGTGCCAGCAAGGGGTTAGCGGGCACAGATACGCAGTATTTT
D gene: -; V gene: TRBV7-8; J gene: TRBJ1-1; clone size: once; CDR3 protein: CASSLALSVMNTEAFF; CDR3 DNA: TGTGCCAGCAGCTTAGCGCTCTCTGTGATGAACACTGAAGCTTTCTTT
D gene: TRBD1; V gene: TRBV10-2; J gene: TRBJ2-7; clone size: -; CDR3 protein: CASSGDRGPSYEQYF; CDR3 DNA: TGCGCCAGCAGTGGAGACAGGGGGCCCTCCTACGAGCAGTACTTC
D gene: TRBD1; V gene: TRBV2; J gene: TRBJ2-7; clone size: -; CDR3 protein: CASSAGTGSSYEQYF; CDR3 DNA: TGTGCCAGCAGTGCTGGGACAGGGTCTTCCTACGAGCAGTACTTC
D gene: -; V gene: TRBV5-1; J gene: TRBJ2-3; clone size: -; CDR3 protein: CASSASGGTDTQYF; CDR3 DNA: TGCGCCAGCAGCGCTAGTGGGGGCACAGATACGCAGTATTTT
D gene: -; V gene: TRBV6-1; J gene: TRBJ2-3; clone size: -; CDR3 protein: CASNRDTQYF; CDR3 DNA: TGTGCCAGCAACCGAGATACGCAGTATTTT